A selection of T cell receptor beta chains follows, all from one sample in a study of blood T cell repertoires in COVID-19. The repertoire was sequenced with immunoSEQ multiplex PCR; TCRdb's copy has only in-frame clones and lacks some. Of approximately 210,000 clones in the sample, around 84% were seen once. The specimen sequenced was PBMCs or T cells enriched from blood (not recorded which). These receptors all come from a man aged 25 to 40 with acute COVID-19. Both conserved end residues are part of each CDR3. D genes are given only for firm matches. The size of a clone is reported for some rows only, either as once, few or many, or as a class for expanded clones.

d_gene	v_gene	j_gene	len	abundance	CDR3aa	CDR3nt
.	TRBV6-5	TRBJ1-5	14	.	CASGTGISNQPQHF	TGTGCCAGCGGAACAGGGATTAGCAATCAGCCCCAGCATTTT
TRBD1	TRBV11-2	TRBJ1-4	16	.	CASSPGQGGYQEKLFF	TGTGCCAGCAGCCCCGGACAGGGCGGTTACCAGGAAAAACTGTTTTTT
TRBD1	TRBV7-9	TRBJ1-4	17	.	CASSPPGTGSPNEKLFF	TGTGCCAGCAGCCCGCCCGGGACAGGGTCACCTAATGAAAAACTGTTTTTT
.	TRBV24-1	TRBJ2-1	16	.	CATSDRKYGSRDEQFF	TGTGCCACCAGTGATCGCAAATACGGGTCTCGGGATGAGCAGTTCTTC
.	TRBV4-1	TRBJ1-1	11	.	CASSQARGMEF	TGCGCCAGCAGCCAAGCTCGGGGGATGGAATTT
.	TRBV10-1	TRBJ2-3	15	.	CASSESRAGADTQYF	TGCGCCAGCAGTGAGTCGAGGGCAGGGGCAGATACGCAGTATTTT
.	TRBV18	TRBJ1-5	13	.	CASSPSTAQPQHF	TGTGCCAGCTCACCATCGACTGCTCAGCCCCAGCATTTT
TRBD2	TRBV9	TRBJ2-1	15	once	CASSPRTSGGDEQFF	TGTGCCAGCAGCCCAAGGACTAGCGGGGGGGATGAGCAGTTCTTC
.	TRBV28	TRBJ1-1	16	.	CASSLYTGWEDTEAFF	TGTGCCAGCAGTTTATATACGGGTTGGGAGGACACTGAAGCTTTCTTT
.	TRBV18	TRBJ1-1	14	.	CASSPEQANTEAFF	TGTGCCAGCTCACCTGAACAGGCGAACACTGAAGCTTTCTTT
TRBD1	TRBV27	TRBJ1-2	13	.	CASSVGGVGGYTF	TGTGCCAGCAGCGTAGGGGGCGTCGGAGGCTACACCTTC
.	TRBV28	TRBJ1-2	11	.	CASSLQGGYTF	TGTGCCAGCAGTTTACAGGGTGGCTACACCTTC
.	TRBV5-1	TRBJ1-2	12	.	CASSLGDHGYTF	TGCGCCAGCAGCTTGGGAGATCATGGCTACACCTTC
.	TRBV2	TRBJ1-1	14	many	CASSESPAVMEAFF	TGTGCCAGCAGTGAGTCGCCGGCGGTGATGGAAGCTTTCTTT
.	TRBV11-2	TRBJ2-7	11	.	CASSPLYEQYF	TGTGCCAGCAGCCCCCTATACGAGCAGTACTTC
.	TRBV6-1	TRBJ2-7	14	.	CASSHGTFLGEQYF	TGTGCCAGCAGTCACGGGACTTTTTTGGGTGAGCAGTACTTC
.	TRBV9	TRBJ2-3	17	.	CASSVDPSTRSADTQYF	TGTGCCAGCAGCGTCGATCCCAGCACTCGGAGCGCAGATACGCAGTATTTT
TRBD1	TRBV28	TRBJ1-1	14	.	CASDPGGTGAEAFF	TGTGCCAGCGACCCCGGTGGGACAGGGGCTGAAGCTTTCTTT
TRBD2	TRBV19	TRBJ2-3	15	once	CASSISRGFTDTQYF	TGTGCCAGTAGTATTTCGCGGGGGTTCACAGATACGCAGTATTTT
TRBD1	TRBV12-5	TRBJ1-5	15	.	CASGRDRPSNQPQHF	TGTGCTAGTGGCCGGGACAGACCGAGCAATCAGCCCCAGCATTTT
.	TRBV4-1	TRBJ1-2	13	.	CASSDRLGPGYTF	TGCGCCAGCAGCGACCGTCTGGGGCCGGGCTACACCTTC
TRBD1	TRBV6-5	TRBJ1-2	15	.	CASSYEGAPLDGYTF	TGTGCCAGCAGTTACGAGGGGGCTCCCCTGGATGGCTACACCTTC
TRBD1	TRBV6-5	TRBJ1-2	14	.	CASSYFRGLNGYTF	TGTGCCAGCAGTTACTTCAGGGGGCTCAATGGCTACACCTTC
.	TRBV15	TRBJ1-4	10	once	CATKRRTGVF	TGTGCCACCAAGAGACGGACGGGGGTTTTT
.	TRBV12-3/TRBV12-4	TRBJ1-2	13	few	CASSLGQSYGYTF	TGTGCCAGCAGTTTAGGACAGAGCTATGGCTACACCTTC
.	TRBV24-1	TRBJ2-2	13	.	CATSGVGVGELFF	TGTGCCACCAGTGGAGTGGGAGTCGGGGAGCTGTTTTTT
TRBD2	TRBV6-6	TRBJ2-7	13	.	CASRTSGDYEQYF	TGTGCCAGCCGGACTAGCGGGGATTACGAGCAGTACTTC
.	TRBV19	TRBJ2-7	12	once	CASSIGGHEQYF	TGTGCCAGTAGTATAGGTGGGCACGAGCAGTACTTC
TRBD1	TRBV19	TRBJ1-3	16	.	CASRPGQGASGNTIYF	TGTGCCAGTAGACCGGGACAGGGGGCATCTGGAAACACCATATATTTT
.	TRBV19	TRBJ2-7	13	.	CASSTKQGHEQYF	TGTGCCAGTAGTACTAAACAGGGTCACGAGCAGTACTTC
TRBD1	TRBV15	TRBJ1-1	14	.	CATSGRTGSTEAFF	TGTGCCACCAGCGGCAGGACAGGAAGCACTGAAGCTTTCTTT
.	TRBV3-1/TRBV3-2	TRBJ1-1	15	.	CASSQGTGMNTEAFF	TGTGCCAGCAGCCAAGGCACGGGTATGAACACTGAAGCTTTCTTT
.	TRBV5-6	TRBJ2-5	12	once	CASSLRDDRGYF	TGTGCCAGCAGCTTGAGAGACGATCGGGGGTACTTC
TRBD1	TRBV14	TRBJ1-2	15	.	CASSPSAGQGVGYTF	TGTGCCAGCAGCCCGAGTGCGGGACAGGGTGTTGGCTACACCTTC
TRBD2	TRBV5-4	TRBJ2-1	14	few	CASSPWGGSNEQFF	TGTGCCAGCAGCCCCTGGGGGGGAAGTAATGAGCAGTTCTTC
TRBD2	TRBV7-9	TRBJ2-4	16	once	CASSWGTSGTQNIQYF	TGTGCCAGCAGCTGGGGGACTAGCGGGACACAAAACATTCAGTACTTC
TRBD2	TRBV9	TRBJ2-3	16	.	CASSVGAGGAGDTQYF	TGTGCCAGCAGCGTAGGAGCGGGGGGGGCCGGGGATACGCAGTATTTT
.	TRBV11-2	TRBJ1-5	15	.	CARWLKGLPDQPQHF	TGTGCCAGATGGCTGAAAGGACTACCAGATCAGCCCCAGCATTTT
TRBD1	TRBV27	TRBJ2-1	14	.	CASSLWDRDNEQFF	TGTGCCAGCAGTTTATGGGACAGGGATAATGAGCAGTTCTTC
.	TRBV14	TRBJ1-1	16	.	CASSQVTGGGNTEAFF	TGTGCCAGCAGCCAAGTGACCGGCGGTGGGAACACTGAAGCTTTCTTT
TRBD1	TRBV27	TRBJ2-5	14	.	CASSPGTVEETQYF	TGTGCCAGCAGCCCCGGGACAGTGGAAGAGACCCAGTACTTC
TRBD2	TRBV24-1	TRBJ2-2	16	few	CATSDPGGGQSGELFF	TGTGCCACCAGTGATCCCGGCGGGGGGCAAAGCGGGGAGCTGTTTTTT
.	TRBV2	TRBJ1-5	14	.	CASSVERGNQPQHF	TGTGCCAGCAGTGTTGAGAGGGGCAATCAGCCCCAGCATTTT
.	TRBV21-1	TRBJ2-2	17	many	CASSTFIAGRASGELFF	TGTGCCAGCAGCACCTTCATAGCGGGTCGGGCCTCCGGGGAGCTGTTTTTT
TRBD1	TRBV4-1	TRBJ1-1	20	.	CASSHPGLTDRRKIDTEAFF	TGCGCCAGCAGCCACCCTGGGTTGACGGACAGGAGGAAGATTGACACTGAAGCTTTCTTT
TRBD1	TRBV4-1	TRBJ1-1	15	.	CASSLRQGERTEAFF	TGCGCCAGCAGCCTTCGACAGGGAGAGAGAACTGAAGCTTTCTTT
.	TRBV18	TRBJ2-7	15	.	CASSPLPGAGNEQYF	TGTGCCAGCTCACCACTTCCAGGGGCCGGGAACGAGCAGTACTTC
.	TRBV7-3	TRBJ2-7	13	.	CASTLPLSYEQYF	TGTGCCAGCACCCTCCCCTTGTCCTACGAGCAGTACTTC
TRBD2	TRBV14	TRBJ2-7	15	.	CASSQRGGPHYEQYF	TGTGCCAGCAGCCAACGGGGGGGCCCACACTACGAGCAGTACTTC
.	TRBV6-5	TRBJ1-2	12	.	CASSTGNYGYTF	TGTGCCAGCAGTACAGGGAACTATGGCTACACCTTC
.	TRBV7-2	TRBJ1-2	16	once	CASSLRSQGTNYGYTF	TGTGCCAGCAGCTTACGTAGTCAGGGAACTAACTATGGCTACACCTTC
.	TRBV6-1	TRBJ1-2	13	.	CASSYFGAYGYTF	TGTGCCAGCAGTTATTTTGGGGCATATGGCTACACCTTC
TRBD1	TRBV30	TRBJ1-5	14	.	CAWNTGAYNQPQHF	TGTGCCTGGAACACAGGGGCGTACAATCAGCCCCAGCATTTT
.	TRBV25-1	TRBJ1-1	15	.	CASSEYGGKRTEAFF	TGTGCCAGCAGTGAATACGGCGGTAAGCGCACTGAAGCTTTCTTT
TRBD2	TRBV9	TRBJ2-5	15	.	CASSVVGGGQETQYF	TGTGCCAGCAGCGTAGTTGGGGGAGGGCAAGAGACCCAGTACTTC
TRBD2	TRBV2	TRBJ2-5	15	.	CASSEPSGGQETQYF	TGTGCCAGCAGTGAACCTAGCGGGGGCCAAGAGACCCAGTACTTC
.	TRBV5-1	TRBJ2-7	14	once	CASSRQSLEYEQYF	TGCGCCAGCAGCCGACAGTCCCTTGAGTACGAGCAGTACTTC